This record covers a single T cell receptor (beta chain). What it recognizes is unknown. The data were taken from a study of CD8+ T cells in alopecia areata. RNA extraction was followed by reverse transcription into cDNA, which acted as the sequencing template. This table comes from immunoSEQ multiplex PCR, and its TCRdb copy is limited to in-frame clones, with some not included. Of 150,000 or so clones in the sample, 50% to 65% were seen once. General observations from the study: Lesional scalp exceeded normal scalp in clonality, especially in alopecia totalis/universalis.

Trimming stripped 4 bases from V and 1 base from J, with 4 bases between. The CDR3 extends over 12 amino acids. Germline V CDR1 and CDR2: MGHDK, SYGVNS. Source material: CD4+ T cells sorted from blood. The chain has TRBV25-1 and TRBJ1-1, with D hard to call. The receptor was derived from a human donor in good health. The CDR3 DNA is TGTGCCAGCAGTGTCAGGAACACTGAAGCTTTCTTT. This translates into CASSVRNTEAFF.